Below, 13 T cell receptor beta chains from the same sample are listed, as sequenced in a study of response to subunit inactivated influenza vaccine. TCRdb passed the RT-PCR reads through MiXCR, listing each CDR3 protein once. The sample carries roughly 760,000 distinct CDR3 sequences, less than 25% recorded once. The sample consisted of PBMCs from blood, taken around 5 days after vaccination. The source is a man aged 45-65 years who received an inactivated influenza vaccine.

The rearrangement links TRBV6-1 to TRBJ1-2; TRBD1 might be the D (5 bases). The V end was cut by 5 bases, the J end by 4 bases, with 17 bases between. CDR1 and CDR2 (germline): MNHNS, SASEGT. This CDR3 has 15 residues. CDR3 DNA: TGTGCCAGCAGTAGATACCGGGACGGGTCCTATGGCTACACCTTC. The encoded protein is CASSRYRDGSYGYTF.

This chain links TRBV18 with TRBJ2-2, with no clear D. The V gene's germline CDR1 is KGHSH and CDR2 LQKENI. Trimming left V 1 base short and J 7 bases short, with 10 bases between. This CDR3 spans 14 amino acids. The CDR3 is CASSPRQLGGELFF. CDR3 nucleotides: TGTGCCAGCTCACCACGGCAGCTCGGCGGGGAGCTGTTTTTT.

This clonotype was counted only a few times. V and J are TRBV10-3 and TRBJ2-2; D call uncertain. The CDR3 runs to 11 residues. V lost 5 bases, J lost 7 bases, and 5 bases lay in between. Germline V gene data show CDR1 as ENHRY and CDR2 as SYGVKD. The CDR3 bases are TGTGCCATCAGTTCCGGCGGGGAGCTGTTTTTT. Translated, it gives CAISSGGELFF.

This clonotype was found a few times. V gene TRBV7-9 combines with J gene TRBJ2-2; 7 nucleotides line up with TRBD2. Germline CDR1 and CDR2: SEHNR and FQNEAQ (reference sequence). This CDR3 has 15 residues. Unmatched junction bases numbered 5, after V lost 5 bases and J lost 2 bases. The CDR3 is CASSRERGNTGELFF. The CDR3, as DNA: TGTGCCAGCAGCCGAGAGCGGGGTAACACCGGGGAGCTGTTTTTT. Drawing the rest from reference TRBV7-9 and TRBJ2-2, the complete variable domain is DTGVSQNPRHKITKRGQNVTFRCDPISEHNRLYWYRQTLGQGPEFLTYFQNEAQLEKSRLLSDRFSAERPKGSFSTLEIQRTEQGDSAMYLCASSRERGNTGELFFGEGSRLTVL.

V is TRBV14 and J is TRBJ2-1; perhaps D is TRBD1 or TRBD2 (6 bases each). The ends were cut back, 4 bases at V and 8 bases at J, with 12 bases in the middle. CDR3 length equals 13 residues. Germline V gene data show CDR1 as SGHDN and CDR2 as FVKESK. CDR3 region: CASSRMGGDEQFF. The CDR3 nucleotides are TGTGCCAGCAGCCGGATGGGGGGCGATGAGCAGTTCTTC.

The chain combines TRBV10-3 with TRBJ2-7, with TRBD2 matching over 14 bases. Germline assignment: CDR1 ENHRY and CDR2 SYGVKD. The CDR3 runs to 15 residues. Unmatched junction bases numbered 5, after V lost 10 bases and J lost 0 bases. CDR3 in DNA: TGTGCCACGGCCGGGACTAGCGGGAGCTCCTACGAGCAGTACTTC. It translates to CATAGTSGSSYEQYF.

This clonotype has more than one count but fewer than ten. This chain joins TRBV5-1 and TRBJ1-5, with D tentatively TRBD1 (5 bases). This CDR3 comprises 15 residues. Germline CDR1 reads SGHRS; CDR2 reads YFSETQ. Trimming pared 4 bases from V and 6 bases from J, leaving 17 bases between. The CDR3 reads CASSNRTHLPQPQHF. For the CDR3, the DNA is TGCGCCAGCAGCAACAGGACCCACCTTCCTCAGCCCCAGCATTTT.

This clonotype has only a few counts. This sequence joins TRBV7-2 and TRBJ2-5; D is perhaps TRBD1 or TRBD2 (6 bases each). The CDR3 is made up of 15 amino acids. With 5 bases removed from V and 5 bases from J, the gap between germline ends came to 18 bases. Germline loops: CDR1 SGHTA, CDR2 FQGNSA. CDR3 protein: CASSQRVGAGETQYF. CDR3 in DNA: TGTGCCAGCAGCCAGCGGGTGGGGGCTGGGGAGACCCAGTACTTC.

This clonotype was detected only a few times. This rearrangement joins TRBV7-3 to TRBJ2-2, with D tentatively TRBD2 (5 bases). CDR3 length: 14 residues. From germline, CDR1 is SGHTA and CDR2 FQGTGA. V was trimmed by 6 bases and J by 6 bases, leaving 14 bases between them. CDR3 bases: TGTGCCAGCAGACCCGGCACTAGTCCCGGGGAGCTGTTTTTT. Amino acid sequence: CASRPGTSPGELFF.

The chain is built from TRBV19 and TRBJ2-7; 7 positions agree with TRBD1. This CDR3 spans 13 amino acids. The germline gives CDR1 LNHDA, CDR2 SQIVND (reference sequence). With 7 bases clipped from V and 5 bases from J, the junction kept 8 bases outside the gene matches. CDR3 nucleotide sequence: TGTGCCAGTACTGAACAGGGGCGCGACGAGCAGTACTTC. Protein: CASTEQGRDEQYF.

The V call is TRBV20-1, the J call TRBJ2-7; D perhaps matches TRBD1 (5 bases). The CDR3 has 14 residues. Germline V gene lookup returns CDR1 DFQATT and CDR2 SNEGSKA (reference sequence). V gave up 3 bases and J gave up 2 bases, with 14 bases separating them. CDR3 residues: CSARETATAYEQYF. CDR3 nucleotides: TGCAGTGCTAGGGAGACAGCAACAGCCTACGAGCAGTACTTC.

The rearrangement joins TRBV7-9 to TRBJ2-7, with TRBD1 matching 10 bases. CDR1 is SEHNR, CDR2 FQNEAQ, per germline (reference sequence). This CDR3 contains 15 residues. With V trimmed by 4 bases and J by 12 bases, 15 bases remained unmatched. The CDR3: CASSSTGTGVDEAYF. The CDR3 DNA is TGTGCCAGCAGCTCCACCGGGACAGGGGTCGACGAGGCGTACTTC. Looking up the rest from reference TRBV7-9 and TRBJ2-7 gives the full variable domain: DTGVSQNPRHKITKRGQNVTFRCDPISEHNRLYWYRQTLGQGPEFLTYFQNEAQLEKSRLLSDRFSAERPKGSFSTLEIQRTEQGDSAMYLCASSSTGTGVDEAYFGPGTRLTVT.

This chain uses TRBV4-2 with TRBJ2-2; D is perhaps TRBD1 or TRBD2 (5 bases each). The V gene lost 2 bases and the J gene lost 5 bases, with 15 bases spanning the gap. The germline V gene encodes CDR1 LGHNA and CDR2 YNFKEQ. This CDR3 is built from 16 residues. Here the CDR3 reads CASSQHRGAGTGELFF. CDR3 nucleotide sequence: TGTGCCAGCAGCCAACATCGGGGCGCCGGGACCGGGGAGCTGTTTTTT.